The 2 T cell receptor beta chains given below trace back to one sample, sequenced in a study of T cell repertoires in cytomegalovirus infection. TCRdb ran MiXCR on the reads and lists one entry per CDR3 protein. The sample yields about 280,000 distinct CDR3 sequences, approximately 22% seen once. Their antigens are not known. The input for sequencing was cultured PBMCs, taken from culture after CMV antigen stimulation. Receptors originate from a human donor in good health (CMV status not recorded). Some clones in this sample may be carry-over from other donors' samples.

Only a few counts were recorded for this clonotype. This chain connects TRBV7-2 to TRBJ2-3; D is uncertain. This CDR3 contains 15 residues. The V and J ends lost 3 bases and 0 bases respectively, with 10 bases between them. Per germline, CDR1 SGHTA and CDR2 FQGNSA. The DNA for the CDR3 is TGTGCCAGCAGCTTTGACACCCACAGCACAGATACGCAGTATTTT. It translates to CASSFDTHSTDTQYF. The variable domain in full, completed from reference TRBV7-2 and TRBJ2-3, reads GAGVSQSPSNKVTEKGKDVELRCDPISGHTALYWYRQSLGQGLEFLIYFQGNSAPDKSGLPSDRFSAERTGGSVSTLTIQRTQQEDSAVYLCASSFDTHSTDTQYFGPGTRLTVL.

V usage is TRBV7-2 and J usage is TRBJ1-2, with TRBD1 matching 8 bases. CDR3 size: 15 residues. Germline values: CDR1 SGHTA, CDR2 FQGNSA. The J segment lost 2 bases and the V segment lost 2 bases, leaving 4 bases of the junction unmatched. The CDR3 DNA reads as TGTGCCAGCAGCTTATCGGACAGGGCCAACTATGGCTACACCTTC. Translation: CASSLSDRANYGYTF.